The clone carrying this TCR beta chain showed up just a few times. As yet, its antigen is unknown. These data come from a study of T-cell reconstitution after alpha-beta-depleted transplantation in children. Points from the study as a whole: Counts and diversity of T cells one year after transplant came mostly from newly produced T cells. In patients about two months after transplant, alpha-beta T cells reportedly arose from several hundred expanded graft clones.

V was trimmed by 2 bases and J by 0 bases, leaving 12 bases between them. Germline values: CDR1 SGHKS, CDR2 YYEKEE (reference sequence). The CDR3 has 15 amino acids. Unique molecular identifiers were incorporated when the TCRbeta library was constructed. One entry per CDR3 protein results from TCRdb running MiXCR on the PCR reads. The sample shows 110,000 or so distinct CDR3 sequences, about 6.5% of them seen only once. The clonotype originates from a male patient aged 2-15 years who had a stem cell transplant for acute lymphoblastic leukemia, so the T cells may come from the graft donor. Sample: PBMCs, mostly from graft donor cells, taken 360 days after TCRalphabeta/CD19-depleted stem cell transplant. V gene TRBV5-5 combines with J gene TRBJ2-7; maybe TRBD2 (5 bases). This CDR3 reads CASSLTDSLSYEQYF. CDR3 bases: TGTGCCAGCAGCTTAACGGACTCCCTCTCCTACGAGCAGTACTTC.